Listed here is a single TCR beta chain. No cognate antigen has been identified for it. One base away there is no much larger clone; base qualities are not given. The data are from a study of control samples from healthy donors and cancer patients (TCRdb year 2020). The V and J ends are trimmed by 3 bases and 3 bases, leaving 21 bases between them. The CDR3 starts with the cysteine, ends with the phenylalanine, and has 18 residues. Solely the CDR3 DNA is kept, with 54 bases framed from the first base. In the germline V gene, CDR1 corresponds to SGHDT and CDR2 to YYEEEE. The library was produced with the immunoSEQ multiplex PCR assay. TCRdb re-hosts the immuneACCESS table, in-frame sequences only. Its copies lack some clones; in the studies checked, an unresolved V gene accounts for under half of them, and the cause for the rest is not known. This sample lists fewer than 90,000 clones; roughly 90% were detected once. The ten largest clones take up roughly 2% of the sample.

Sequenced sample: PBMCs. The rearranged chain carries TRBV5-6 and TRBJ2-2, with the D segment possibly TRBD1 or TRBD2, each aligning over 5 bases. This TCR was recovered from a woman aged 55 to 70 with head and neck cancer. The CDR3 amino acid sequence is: CASSSTNPGRKYTGELFF. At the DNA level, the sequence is TGTGCCAGCAGCTCAACGAACCCGGGACGGAAGTACACCGGGGAGCTGTTTTTT.